This T cell receptor (beta chain) originates from a study of T cells in Graves' hyperthyroidism and ophthalmopathy. For the study at large: Prior to any treatment, at the point of initial diagnosis, peripheral blood was collected.

The study, taken as a whole, reports: Expanded thyroid clonotypes (above 0.001) were mostly also found in blood.

Researchers amplified the TCR beta CDR3 regions from RNA transcripts. HTBI primers were used for first-round RT-PCR of the TCR CDR3. TCRdb ran MiXCR on the multiplex PCR reads and lists one entry per CDR3 protein. The sample records fewer than 600,000 distinct CDR3 sequences, around 15% being singletons. Each 10 ml fresh peripheral blood draw supplied the PBMCs. With 4 bases removed from V and 2 bases from J, the gap between germline ends came to 11 bases. Germline CDR1 GTSNPN, CDR2 SVGIG (reference sequence). The CDR3 consists of 13 residues. This clonotype was detected ten times or more. As yet, its antigen is unknown.

The chain links TRBV30 to TRBJ2-5, with D possibly matching TRBD2 (6 bases). The sequenced sample was blood. The receptor was derived from a woman aged 18-29 years with Graves' hyperthyroidism. The DNA of the CDR3 is TGTGCCTGGAACGGGGGTCTTCAAGAGACCCAGTACTTC. It codes for CAWNGGLQETQYF. Based on the CDR3 plus reference TRBV30 and TRBJ2-5, the full variable domain is SQTIHQWPATLVQPVGSPLSLECTVEGTSNPNLYWYRQAAGRGLQLLFYSVGIGQISSEVPQNLSASRPQDRQFILSSKKLLLSDSGFYLCAWNGGLQETQYFGPGTRLLVL.